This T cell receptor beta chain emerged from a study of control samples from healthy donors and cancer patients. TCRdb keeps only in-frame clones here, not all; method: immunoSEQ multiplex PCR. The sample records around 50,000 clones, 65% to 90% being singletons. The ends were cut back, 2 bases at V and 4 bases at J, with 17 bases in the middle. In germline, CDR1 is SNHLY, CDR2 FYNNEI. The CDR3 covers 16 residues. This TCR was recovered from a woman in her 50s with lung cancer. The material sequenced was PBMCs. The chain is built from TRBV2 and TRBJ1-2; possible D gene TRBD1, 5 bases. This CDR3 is CASSETIAGTIYGYTF. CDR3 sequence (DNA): TGTGCCAGCAGTGAAACGATCGCCGGGACCATCTATGGCTACACCTTC.